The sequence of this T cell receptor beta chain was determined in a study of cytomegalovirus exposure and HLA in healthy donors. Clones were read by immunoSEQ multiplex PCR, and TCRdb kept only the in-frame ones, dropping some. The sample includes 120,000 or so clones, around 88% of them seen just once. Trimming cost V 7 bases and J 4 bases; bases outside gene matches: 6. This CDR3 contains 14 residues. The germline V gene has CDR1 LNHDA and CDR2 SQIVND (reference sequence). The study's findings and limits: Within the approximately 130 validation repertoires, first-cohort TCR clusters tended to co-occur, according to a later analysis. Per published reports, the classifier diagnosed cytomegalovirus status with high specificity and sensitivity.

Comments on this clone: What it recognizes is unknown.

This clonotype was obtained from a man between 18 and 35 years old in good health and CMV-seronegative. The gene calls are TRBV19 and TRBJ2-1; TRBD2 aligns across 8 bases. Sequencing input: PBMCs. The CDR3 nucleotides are TGTGCCAGTACCGGGGGGGCTAGGTACAATGAGCAGTTCTTC. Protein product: CASTGGARYNEQFF.